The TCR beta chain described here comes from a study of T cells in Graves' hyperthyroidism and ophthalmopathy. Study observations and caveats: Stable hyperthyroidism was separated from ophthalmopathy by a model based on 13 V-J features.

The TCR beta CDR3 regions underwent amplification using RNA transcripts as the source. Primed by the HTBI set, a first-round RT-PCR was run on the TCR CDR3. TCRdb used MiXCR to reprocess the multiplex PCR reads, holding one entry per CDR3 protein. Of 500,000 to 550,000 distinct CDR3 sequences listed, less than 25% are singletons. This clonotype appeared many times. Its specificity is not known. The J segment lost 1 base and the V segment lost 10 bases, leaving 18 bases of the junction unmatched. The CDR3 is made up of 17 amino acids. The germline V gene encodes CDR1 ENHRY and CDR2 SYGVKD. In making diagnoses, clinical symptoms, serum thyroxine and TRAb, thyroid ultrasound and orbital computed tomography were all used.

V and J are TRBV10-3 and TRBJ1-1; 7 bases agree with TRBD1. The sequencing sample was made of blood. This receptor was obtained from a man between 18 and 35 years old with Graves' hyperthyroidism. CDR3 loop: CATPHPGTDRENTEAFF. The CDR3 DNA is TGTGCCACCCCTCACCCCGGGACAGACCGTGAGAACACTGAAGCTTTCTTT.